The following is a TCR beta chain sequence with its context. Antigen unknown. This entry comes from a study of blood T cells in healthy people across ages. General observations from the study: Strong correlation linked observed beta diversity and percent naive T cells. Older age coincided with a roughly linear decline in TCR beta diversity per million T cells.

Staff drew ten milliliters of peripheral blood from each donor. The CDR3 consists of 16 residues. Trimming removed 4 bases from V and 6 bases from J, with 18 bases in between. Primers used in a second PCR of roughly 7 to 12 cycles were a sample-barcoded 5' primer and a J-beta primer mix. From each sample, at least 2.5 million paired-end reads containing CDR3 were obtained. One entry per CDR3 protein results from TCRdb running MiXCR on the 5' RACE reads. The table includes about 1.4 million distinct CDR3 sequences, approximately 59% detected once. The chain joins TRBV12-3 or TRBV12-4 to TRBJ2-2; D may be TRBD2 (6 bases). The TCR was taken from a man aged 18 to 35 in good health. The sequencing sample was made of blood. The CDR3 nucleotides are TGTGCCAGCAGTTCAACCCGGGACTTAAGATCCGGGGAGCTGTTTTTT. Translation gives CASSSTRDLRSGELFF.